This T cell receptor beta chain appears in the sequencing data of a study of CXCR3-negative and CXCR3-positive naive CD8 T cells. General observations from the study: Against CXCR3-negative naive cells, CXCR3-positive naive cells showed more hydrophobic TRB CDR3s.

This CDR3 is built from 14 residues. Note on this clonotype: What it binds is unknown.

5' RACE with UMI labels generated the TRB cDNA libraries. Using the 5' RACE reads, TCRdb records one entry per CDR3 protein without DNA. The sample has 85,000 to 130,000 distinct CDR3 sequences. Source material: naive CXCR3+ CD8+ T cells from blood. Sample subset: CD45RO-CCR7+CD27+CD95- naive CD8+ T cells expressing CXCR3 (TNR3+). This receptor was obtained from a human donor in good health. Some clones in this sample may be carry-over from other donors' samples. The chain is built from TRBV12-3 or TRBV12-4 and TRBJ2-7; lacking DNA, the TRBD2 call made by TCRdb goes unchecked. CDR3 loop: CASSISGAVYEQYF.